This section outlines one T cell receptor beta chain sequence together with its context. The CDR3 is made up of 18 amino acids. Under the authors' procedure: Counts of nucleated cells, estimated from reference gene primer amplification, were obtained. Assay: immunoSEQ multiplex PCR; the TCRdb copy retains only in-frame clones and omits some. V, J and clone size derive from that table, while D and trimming were established from the DNA sequence. The sample contains 200,000 or so clones, approximately 80% of which appear only once. These data originate in a study of blood T cell repertoires in COVID-19. Study in general: Acute-phase and convalescent COVID-19 samples originated in the United States, Italy and Spain.

Those who participated ranged in age from about 18 to 89 years and resided in under 25 US areas. Allocation to cohorts depended on clinical history reported by the participants. The chain carries TRBV21-1 and TRBJ1-4. TRBV21-1 is designated a pseudogene. Sequencing input: PBMCs or T cells enriched from blood (not recorded which). The receptor was isolated from a middle-aged woman with acute COVID-19. The DNA of the CDR3 is TGTGCCAGCAGCAAAGGAGGTACGGTTCCGGCAACTAATGAAAAACTGTTTTTT. Translating gives CASSKGGTVPATNEKLFF.